The entry that follows covers one T cell receptor beta chain sequence. Its target is not known. V was pared by 1 base and J by 2 bases, with 13 bases of the junction left unmatched. Germline V gene sequence: CDR1 SGHVS, CDR2 FQNEAQ. CDR3 size: 19 residues. These data are taken from a study of vaccination and CD4 T cells after COVID-19. The Oncomine TCR Beta short-read assay sequenced DNA from cultured CD4+ T cells. TCRdb analysed the PCR reads with MiXCR anew, one entry per CDR3 protein. Here the sample spans some 14,000 distinct CDR3 sequences, roughly 50% being singletons. Treatment: approximately 10-day PBMC culture with coronavirus spike peptide pools or control peptides (ViraFEST assay).

The gene calls are TRBV7-8 and TRBJ2-5; 10 bases align to TRBD2. The receptor was derived from a human donor who had recovered from COVID-19. Material: CD4+ T cells from blood, cultured in vitro, obtained before SARS-CoV-2 vaccination. The CDR3 DNA is TGTGCCAGCAGCTTAGTGAGGTTGCCTAGCGGGAGTGGGCAAGAGACCCAGTACTTC. It translates to CASSLVRLPSGSGQETQYF.